This TCR beta chain was captured by sequencing in a study of blood T cell repertoires in COVID-19. Study summary: Donors in the United States, Italy and Spain gave samples during acute or convalescent COVID-19. T cells, B-cell-depleted T cells, or PBMCs provided the cDNA or gDNA that served as material.

CDR1 and CDR2 from the germline V gene are SEHNR and FQNEAQ (reference sequence). Germline trimming cut 7 bases from V and 0 bases from J; bases unmatched to any gene: 2. CDR3 length equals 13 residues. In the authors' workflow: Reference gene primer amplification yielded estimated nucleated cell counts. Sequencing used immunoSEQ multiplex PCR; TCRdb keeps in-frame clones, though not all of them. V and J calls and clone size follow that table, whereas D and trimming were derived from the DNA. Altogether over 90,000 clones are present, around 90% being singletons, with the ten largest covering approximately 3.5%.

The sequence derives from a woman aged 60-75 years with acute or convalescent COVID-19. Sample: peripheral blood. This sequence joins TRBV7-9 and TRBJ1-1, with 7 bases lining up with TRBD1. The CDR3 loop is CASMGQLNTEAFF. CDR3 DNA: TGTGCCAGCATGGGACAGTTGAACACTGAAGCTTTCTTT. The variable domain in full, with the rest retrieved from reference TRBV7-9 and TRBJ1-1, is DTGVSQNPRHKITKRGQNVTFRCDPISEHNRLYWYRQTLGQGPEFLTYFQNEAQLEKSRLLSDRFSAERPKGSFSTLEIQRTEQGDSAMYLCASMGQLNTEAFFGQGTRLTVV.